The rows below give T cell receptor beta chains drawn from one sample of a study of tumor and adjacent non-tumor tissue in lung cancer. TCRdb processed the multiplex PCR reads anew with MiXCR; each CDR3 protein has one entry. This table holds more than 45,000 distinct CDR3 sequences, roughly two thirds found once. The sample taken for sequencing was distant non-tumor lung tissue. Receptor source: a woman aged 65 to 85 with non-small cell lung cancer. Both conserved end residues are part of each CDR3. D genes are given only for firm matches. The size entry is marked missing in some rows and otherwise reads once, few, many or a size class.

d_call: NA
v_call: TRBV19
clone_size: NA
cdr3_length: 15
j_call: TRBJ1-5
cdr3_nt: TGTGCCAGTAGGAAGCTGGGGGGCGGAAATCAGCCCCAGCATTTT
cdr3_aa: CASRKLGGGNQPQHF

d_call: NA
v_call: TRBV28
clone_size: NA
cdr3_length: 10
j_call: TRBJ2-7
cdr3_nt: TGTGCCAGCAGCGGGAACGAGCACTACTTC
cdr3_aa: CASSGNEHYF

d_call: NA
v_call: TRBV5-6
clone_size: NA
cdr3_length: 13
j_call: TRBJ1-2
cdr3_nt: TGTGCCATTTACAATAGGGATAACTATGGCTACACCTTC
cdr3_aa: CAIYNRDNYGYTF

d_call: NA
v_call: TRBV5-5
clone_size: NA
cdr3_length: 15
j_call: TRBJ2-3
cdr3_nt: TGTGCCTGCAGGAAGACAGTTTCTAGCGCAGATACGCAGTATTTT
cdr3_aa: CACRKTVSSADTQYF

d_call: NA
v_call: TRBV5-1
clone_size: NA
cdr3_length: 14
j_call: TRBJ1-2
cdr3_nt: TGCGCCAGAAGCCCTAGGGGGACACCGGACGCTTACACCTTC
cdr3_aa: CARSPRGTPDAYTF

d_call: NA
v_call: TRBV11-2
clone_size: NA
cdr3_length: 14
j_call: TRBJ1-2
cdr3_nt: TGTGCCAGCAGCCCCGGGACACAACGCTATGGCTACACCTTC
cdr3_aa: CASSPGTQRYGYTF

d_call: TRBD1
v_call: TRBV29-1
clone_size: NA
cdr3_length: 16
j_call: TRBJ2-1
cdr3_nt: TGCAGCGTTGGGCTTCGAGGACAGGTGATGAATAATGAGCAGTTCTTC
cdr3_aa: CSVGLRGQVMNNEQFF

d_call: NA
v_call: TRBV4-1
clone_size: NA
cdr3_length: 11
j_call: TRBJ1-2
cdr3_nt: TGCACCAGCAGCCAAGAGGGACGGGGCATCTTC
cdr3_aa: CTSSQEGRGIF

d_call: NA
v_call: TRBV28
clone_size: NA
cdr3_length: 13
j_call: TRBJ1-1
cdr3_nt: TGTGCCAGCAGTTTTACGGGGGGCGCCCGAGCTCTCTTT
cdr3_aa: CASSFTGGARALF

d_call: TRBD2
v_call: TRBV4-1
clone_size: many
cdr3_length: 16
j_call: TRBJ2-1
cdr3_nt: TGCGCCAGCAGCCCAGAAGGGACTAGCTCCACCAATGAGCAGTTCTTC
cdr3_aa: CASSPEGTSSTNEQFF

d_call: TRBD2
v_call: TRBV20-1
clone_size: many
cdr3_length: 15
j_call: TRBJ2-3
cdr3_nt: TGCAGTGCCCCTCGGACTAGCGGGAGGGGAGATACGCAGTATTTT
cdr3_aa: CSAPRTSGRGDTQYF

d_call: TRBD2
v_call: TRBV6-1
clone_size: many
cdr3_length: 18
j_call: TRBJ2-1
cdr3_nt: TGTGCCAGCAGATCAAGACTAGCGGGAGGGCCATCCTACAATGAGCAGTTCTTC
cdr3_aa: CASRSRLAGGPSYNEQFF

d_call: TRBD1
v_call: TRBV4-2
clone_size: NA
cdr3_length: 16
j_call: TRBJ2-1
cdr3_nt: TGTGGCAGCAGCCACGGAACAGGGGACACCGATAATGAGCAGTTCTTC
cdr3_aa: CGSSHGTGDTDNEQFF

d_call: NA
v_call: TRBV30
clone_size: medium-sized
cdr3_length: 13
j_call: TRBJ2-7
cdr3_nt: TGTGCCTGGAGTGCTAGTCAGGACAGCGAGCAGTACTTC
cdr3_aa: CAWSASQDSEQYF

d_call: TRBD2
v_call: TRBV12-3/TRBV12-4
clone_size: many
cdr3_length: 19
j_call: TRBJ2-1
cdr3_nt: TGTGCCAGCAGTTTATTGTCGGGTGCTAGCGGGAACCCAGGAAATGAGCAGTTCTTC
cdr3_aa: CASSLLSGASGNPGNEQFF

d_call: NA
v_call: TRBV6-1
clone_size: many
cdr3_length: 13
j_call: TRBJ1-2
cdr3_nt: TGTGCCAGTCAGTTAGCGGACGACTATGGCTACACCTTC
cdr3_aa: CASQLADDYGYTF

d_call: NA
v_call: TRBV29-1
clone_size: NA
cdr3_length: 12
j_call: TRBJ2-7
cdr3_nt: TGCAGCGTTGGAAGTAGCAACCACGAACAGTACTTC
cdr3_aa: CSVGSSNHEQYF

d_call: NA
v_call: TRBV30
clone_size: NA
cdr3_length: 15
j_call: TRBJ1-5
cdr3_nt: TGTGCCTGGCGAATGGAGGCGGCGATCGGTCAGCCCCAGCATTTT
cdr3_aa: CAWRMEAAIGQPQHF

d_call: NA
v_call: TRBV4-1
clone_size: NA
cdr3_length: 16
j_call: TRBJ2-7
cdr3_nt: TGCGCCAGCAGCCAAGGCCCCTACTTACGGGGCTACAAGCAGTACTTC
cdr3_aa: CASSQGPYLRGYKQYF

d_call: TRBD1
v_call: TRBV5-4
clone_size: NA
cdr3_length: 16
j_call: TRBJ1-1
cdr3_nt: TGTGCCAGCAGCCGTATTCCGGGACAGGGAGTTACTGGAGTTTTCTTT
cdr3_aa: CASSRIPGQGVTGVFF

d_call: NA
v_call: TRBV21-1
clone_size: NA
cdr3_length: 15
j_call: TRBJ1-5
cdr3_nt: TGTGCCAGCAGCAAAGGGAAGAAGGCTATCAGGCCCCAGCAGTTT
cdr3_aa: CASSKGKKAIRPQQF

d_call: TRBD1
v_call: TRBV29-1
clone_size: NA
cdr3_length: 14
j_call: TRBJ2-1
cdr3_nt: TGCAGCGTTGCGGACAGGCGACTTCACAATGAGCAGTTCTTC
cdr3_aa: CSVADRRLHNEQFF

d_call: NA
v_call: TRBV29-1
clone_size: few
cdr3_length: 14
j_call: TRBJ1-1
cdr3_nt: TGCAGCGTTGAAACGGTGTCCAGTAACACTGAAGCTTTCTTT
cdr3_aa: CSVETVSSNTEAFF

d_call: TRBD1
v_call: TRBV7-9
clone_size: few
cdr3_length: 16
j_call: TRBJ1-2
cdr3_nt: TGTGCCAGCAGCTACCGGGACAGGGGAAAGACGCGTGGCTACACCTTC
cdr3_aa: CASSYRDRGKTRGYTF

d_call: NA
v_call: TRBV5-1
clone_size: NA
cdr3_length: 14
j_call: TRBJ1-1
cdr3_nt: TGCGTCAGCAGCTCAAGGACATTGAACACTGAAGCTTTGTTT
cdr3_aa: CVSSSRTLNTEALF

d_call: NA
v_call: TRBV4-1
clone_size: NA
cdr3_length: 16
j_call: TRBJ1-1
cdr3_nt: TGCGACAGCAGCCAAGTGAGTCAGGGTGTTGACACTGAAGCTTTCTTT
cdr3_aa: CDSSQVSQGVDTEAFF

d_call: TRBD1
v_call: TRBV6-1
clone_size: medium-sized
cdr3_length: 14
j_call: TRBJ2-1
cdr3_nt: TGTGCCAGCAGTAAGACAGGGGCGAACGATGAGCAGTTCTTC
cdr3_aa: CASSKTGANDEQFF

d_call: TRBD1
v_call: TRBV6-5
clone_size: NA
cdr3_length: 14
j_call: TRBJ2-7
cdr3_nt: TGTGCCCGCAGATCCGGGACAGGGGGCTACGAGCAGTACTTC
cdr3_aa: CARRSGTGGYEQYF

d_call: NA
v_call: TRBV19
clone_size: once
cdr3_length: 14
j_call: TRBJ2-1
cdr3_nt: TGTGCCAGTAGTATGGGGAGCTCCTACAATGAGCATTTCTTC
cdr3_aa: CASSMGSSYNEHFF

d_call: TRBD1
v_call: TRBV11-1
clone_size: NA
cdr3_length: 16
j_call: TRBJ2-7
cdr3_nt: TGTACCAGCACCTACGACTTGGGGACAGGTTCCTACGAGCAGTACTTC
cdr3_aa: CTSTYDLGTGSYEQYF

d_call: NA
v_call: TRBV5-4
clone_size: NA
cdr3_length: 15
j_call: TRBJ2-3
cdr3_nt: TGTCCCAGCAATGCAGGGGGGCGGAGCACAGATACGCAATATTTT
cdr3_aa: CPSNAGGRSTDTQYF

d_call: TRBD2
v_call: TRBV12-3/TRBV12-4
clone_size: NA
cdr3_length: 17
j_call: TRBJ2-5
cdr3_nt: TGTGCCAGTTGTTTTCTTACCTCGCAACTAGCGGGAGAGACCCAGTACTTC
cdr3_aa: CASCFLTSQLAGETQYF

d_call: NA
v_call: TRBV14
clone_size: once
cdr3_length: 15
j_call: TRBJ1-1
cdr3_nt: TGTGCCAACAGCCATCTGGGGTTTATTTACACTGAAGCTTTCTTT
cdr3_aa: CANSHLGFIYTEAFF

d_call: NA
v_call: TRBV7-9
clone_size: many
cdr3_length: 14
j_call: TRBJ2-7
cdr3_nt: TGTGCCAGCAGCTTAGCCTCTCCCCGAACCCCCCCGTACTTC
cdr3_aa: CASSLASPRTPPYF

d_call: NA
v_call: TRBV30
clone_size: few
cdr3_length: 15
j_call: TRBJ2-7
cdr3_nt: TGTGCCTGGAGACGTGGAATAGGGAGCTCCTACGAGCAGTACTTC
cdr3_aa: CAWRRGIGSSYEQYF

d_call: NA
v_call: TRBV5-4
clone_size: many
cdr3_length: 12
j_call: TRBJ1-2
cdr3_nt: TGTGCCAGCACCTCGCAGGACTATGGCTACACCTTC
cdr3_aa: CASTSQDYGYTF

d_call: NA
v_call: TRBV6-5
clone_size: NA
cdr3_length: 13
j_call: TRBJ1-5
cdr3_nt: TGTGCCAGCAGTTACATCAGCGGATGGGTCCAGCATTTT
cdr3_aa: CASSYISGWVQHF

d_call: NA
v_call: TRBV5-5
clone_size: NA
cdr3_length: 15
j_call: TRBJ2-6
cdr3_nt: TGTGTCAGCAGCTTGGCAGGGTCCGGGGCCAGCGTCCTGATTTTC
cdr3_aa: CVSSLAGSGASVLIF

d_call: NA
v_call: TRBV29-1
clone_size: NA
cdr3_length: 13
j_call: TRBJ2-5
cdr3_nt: TGCAGCATTAGTAAAACTCCCGAAGAGACCCAGTATTTC
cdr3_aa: CSISKTPEETQYF

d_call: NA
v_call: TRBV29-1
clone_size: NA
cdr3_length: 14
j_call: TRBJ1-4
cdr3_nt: TGCAGCGTTGAAACTCAGGACGGAAATGAAGAACTGTTTTTT
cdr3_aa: CSVETQDGNEELFF

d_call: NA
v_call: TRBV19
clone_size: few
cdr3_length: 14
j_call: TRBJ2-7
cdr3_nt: TGTGCCAGTAGTATCGATCAGAGCTCCTACGAGCAGTACTTC
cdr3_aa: CASSIDQSSYEQYF

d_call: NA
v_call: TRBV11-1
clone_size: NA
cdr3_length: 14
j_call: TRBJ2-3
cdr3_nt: TGTGCCGGCAGCTTGGACAGTGAGGCAAATACGCAGTATTTT
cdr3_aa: CAGSLDSEANTQYF